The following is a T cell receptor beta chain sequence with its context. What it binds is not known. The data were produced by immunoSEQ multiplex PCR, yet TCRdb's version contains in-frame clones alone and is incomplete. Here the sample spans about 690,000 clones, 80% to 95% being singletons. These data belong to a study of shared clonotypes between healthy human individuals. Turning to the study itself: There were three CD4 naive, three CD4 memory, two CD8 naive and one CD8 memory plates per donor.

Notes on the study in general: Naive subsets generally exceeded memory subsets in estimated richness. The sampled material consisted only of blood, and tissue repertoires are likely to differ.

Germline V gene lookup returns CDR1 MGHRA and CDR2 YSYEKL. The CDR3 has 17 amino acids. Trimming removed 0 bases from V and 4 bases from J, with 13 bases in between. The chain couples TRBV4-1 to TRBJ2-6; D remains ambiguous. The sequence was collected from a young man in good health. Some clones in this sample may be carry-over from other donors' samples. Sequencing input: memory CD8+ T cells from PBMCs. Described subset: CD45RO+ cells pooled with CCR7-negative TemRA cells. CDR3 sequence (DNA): TGCGCCAGCAGCCAAGAACCCACGTACCTCGGGGCCAACGTCCTGACTTTC. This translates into CASSQEPTYLGANVLTF.